This T cell receptor (beta chain) emerged from a study of T cell responses to AZD1222 COVID-19 vaccine. Study in general: It was second doses at about 4 or about 12 weeks that were pooled. General study findings and limits: An increase in Spike-specific TCR breadth and depth was observed after two AZD1222 doses. Only after the peak T cell response were repertoires sampled.

Here immunoSEQ multiplex PCR was the method, and the copy in TCRdb shows in-frame clones only, minus some. Of under 150,000 clones in the sample, more than 85% were seen once. In this sample, this clone turned up once. Its target is not known. After removal of 4 bases from V and 5 bases from J, the junction contained 8 bases not matched to a gene. CDR1 and CDR2 (germline): LGHDT, YNNKEL (reference sequence). This CDR3 has 15 residues. The material was peripheral blood, obtained on day 0 of AZD1222 vaccination. The chain combines TRBV3-1 (or the pseudogene TRBV3-2) with TRBJ1-2; 9 bases are shared with TRBD1. This receptor was obtained from an adult in good health. The CDR3 sequence: CASSLSVGTGYGYTF. The CDR3 bases are TGTGCCAGCAGCCTTTCGGTCGGGACAGGGTATGGCTACACCTTC.